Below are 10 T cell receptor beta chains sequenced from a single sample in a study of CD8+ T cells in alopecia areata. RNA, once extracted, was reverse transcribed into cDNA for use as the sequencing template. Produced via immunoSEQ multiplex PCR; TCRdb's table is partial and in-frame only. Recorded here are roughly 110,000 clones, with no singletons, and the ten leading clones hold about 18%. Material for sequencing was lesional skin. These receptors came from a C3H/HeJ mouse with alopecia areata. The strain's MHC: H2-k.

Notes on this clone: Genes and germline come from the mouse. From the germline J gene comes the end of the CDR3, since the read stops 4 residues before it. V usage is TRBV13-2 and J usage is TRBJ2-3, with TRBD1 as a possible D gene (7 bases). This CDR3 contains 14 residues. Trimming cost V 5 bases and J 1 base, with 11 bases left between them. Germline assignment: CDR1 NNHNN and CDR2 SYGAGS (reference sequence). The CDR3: CASGGGWGAETLYF. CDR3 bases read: TGTGCCAGCGGAGGGGGCTGGGGTGCAGAA.

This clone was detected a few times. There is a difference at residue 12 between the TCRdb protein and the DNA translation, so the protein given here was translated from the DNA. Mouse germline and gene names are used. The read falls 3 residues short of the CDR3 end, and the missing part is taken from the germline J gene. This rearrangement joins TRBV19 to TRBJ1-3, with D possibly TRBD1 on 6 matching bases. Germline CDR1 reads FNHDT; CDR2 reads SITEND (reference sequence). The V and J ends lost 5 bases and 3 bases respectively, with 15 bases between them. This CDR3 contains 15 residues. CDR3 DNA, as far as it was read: TGTGCCAGCAGACCCCTGGACAGTGGTGGAAATACG. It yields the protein CASRPLDSGGNT. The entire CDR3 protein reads CASRPLDSGGNTLYF.

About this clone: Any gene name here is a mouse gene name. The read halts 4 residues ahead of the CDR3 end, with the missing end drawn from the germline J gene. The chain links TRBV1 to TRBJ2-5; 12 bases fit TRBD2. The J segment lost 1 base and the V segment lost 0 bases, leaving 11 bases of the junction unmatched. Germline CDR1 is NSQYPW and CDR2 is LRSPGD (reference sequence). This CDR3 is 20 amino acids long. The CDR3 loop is CTCSAEGKDWGGRDQDTQYF. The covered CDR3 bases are TGCACCTGCAGTGCAGAAGGAAAGGACTGGGGGGGTCGAGACCAAGAC.

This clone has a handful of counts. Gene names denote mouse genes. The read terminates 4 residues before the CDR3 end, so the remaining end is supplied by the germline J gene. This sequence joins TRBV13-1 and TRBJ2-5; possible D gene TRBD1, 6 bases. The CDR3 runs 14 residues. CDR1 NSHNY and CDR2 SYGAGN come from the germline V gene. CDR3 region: CASSETGYEDTQYF. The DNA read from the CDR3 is TGTGCCAGCAGTGAAACAGGGTATGAAGAC.

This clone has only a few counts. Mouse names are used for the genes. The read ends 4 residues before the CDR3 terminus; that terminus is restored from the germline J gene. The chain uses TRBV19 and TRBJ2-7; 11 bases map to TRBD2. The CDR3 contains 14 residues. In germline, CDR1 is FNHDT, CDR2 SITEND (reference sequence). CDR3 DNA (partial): TGTGCCAGCAGCCATACTGGGGGGGCGCAT. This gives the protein CASSHTGGAH. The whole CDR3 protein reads CASSHTGGAHEQYF.

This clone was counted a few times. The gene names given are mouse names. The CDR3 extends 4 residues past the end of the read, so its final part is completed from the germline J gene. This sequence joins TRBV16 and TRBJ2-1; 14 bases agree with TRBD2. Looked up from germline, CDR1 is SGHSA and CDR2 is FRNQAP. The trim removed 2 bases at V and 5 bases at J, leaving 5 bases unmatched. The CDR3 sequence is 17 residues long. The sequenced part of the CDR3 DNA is TGTGCAAGCAGCTTACCGGGACTGGGGGGGCGCGATGCT. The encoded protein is CASSLPGLGGRDA. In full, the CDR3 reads CASSLPGLGGRDAEQFF.

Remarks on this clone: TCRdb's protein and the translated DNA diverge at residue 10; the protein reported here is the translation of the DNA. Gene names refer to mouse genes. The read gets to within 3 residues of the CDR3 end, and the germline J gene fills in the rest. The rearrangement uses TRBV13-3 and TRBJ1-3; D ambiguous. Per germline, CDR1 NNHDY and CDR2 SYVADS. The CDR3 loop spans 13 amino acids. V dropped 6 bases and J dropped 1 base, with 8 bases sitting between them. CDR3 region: CASISQSGNTLYF. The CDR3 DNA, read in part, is TGTGCCAGCATTTCGCAGTCTGGAAATACG. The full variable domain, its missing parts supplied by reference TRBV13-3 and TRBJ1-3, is EAAVTQSPRSKVAVTGGKVTLSCHQTNNHDYMYWYRQDTGHGLRLIHYSYVADSTEKGDIPDGYKASRPSQENFSLILELASLSQTAVYFCASISQSGNTLYFGEGSRLIVV.

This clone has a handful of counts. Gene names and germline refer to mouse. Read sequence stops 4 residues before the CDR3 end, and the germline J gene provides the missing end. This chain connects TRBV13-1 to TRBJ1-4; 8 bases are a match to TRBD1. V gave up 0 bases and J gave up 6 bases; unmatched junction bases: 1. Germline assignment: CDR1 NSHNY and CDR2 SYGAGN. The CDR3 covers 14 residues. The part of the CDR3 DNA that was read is TGTGCCAGCAGTGATGGGGGACAGGACGAA. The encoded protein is CASSDGGQDE. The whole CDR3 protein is CASSDGGQDERLFF.

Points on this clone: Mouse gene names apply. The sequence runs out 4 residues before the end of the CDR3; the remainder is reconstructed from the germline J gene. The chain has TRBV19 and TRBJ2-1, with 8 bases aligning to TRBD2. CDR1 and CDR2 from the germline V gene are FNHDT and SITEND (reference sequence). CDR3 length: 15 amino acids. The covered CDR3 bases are TGTGCCAGCAGTATAGCTGAGCTGGGGGGTCCT. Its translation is CASSIAELGGP. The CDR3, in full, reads CASSIAELGGPEQFF.

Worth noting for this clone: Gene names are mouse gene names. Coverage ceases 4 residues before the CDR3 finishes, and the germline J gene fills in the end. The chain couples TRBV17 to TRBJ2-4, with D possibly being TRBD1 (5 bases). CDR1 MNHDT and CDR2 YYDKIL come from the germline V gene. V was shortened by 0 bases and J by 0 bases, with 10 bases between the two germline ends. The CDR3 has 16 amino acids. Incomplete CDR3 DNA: TGTGCTAGCAGTAGAGATCAGCAGGGCAGTCAAAAC. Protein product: CASSRDQQGSQN. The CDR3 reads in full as CASSRDQQGSQNTLYF.